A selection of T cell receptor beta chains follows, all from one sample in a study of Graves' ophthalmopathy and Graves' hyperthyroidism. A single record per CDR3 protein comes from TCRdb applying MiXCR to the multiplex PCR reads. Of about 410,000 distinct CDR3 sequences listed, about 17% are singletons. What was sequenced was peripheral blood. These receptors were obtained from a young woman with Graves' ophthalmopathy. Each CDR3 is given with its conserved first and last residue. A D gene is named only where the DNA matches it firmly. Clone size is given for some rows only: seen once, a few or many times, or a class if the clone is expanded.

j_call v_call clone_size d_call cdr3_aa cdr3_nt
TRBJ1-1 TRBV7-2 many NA CASSVQTRRNTEAFF TGTGCCAGCAGCGTGCAGACACGACGGAACACTGAAGCTTTCTTT
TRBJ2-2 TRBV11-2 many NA CASSLDLSTGELFF TGTGCCAGCAGCTTAGATCTGTCCACCGGGGAGCTGTTTTTT
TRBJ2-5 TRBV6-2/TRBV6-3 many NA CASSSPVGGKIRETQYF TGTGCCAGCAGTTCCCCCGTGGGGGGCAAAATTAGGGAGACCCAGTACTTC
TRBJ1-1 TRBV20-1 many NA CSVPRTANTEAFF TGCAGTGTCCCCCGGACAGCGAACACTGAAGCTTTCTTT
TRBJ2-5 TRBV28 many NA CASKKYQETQYF TGTGCCAGCAAGAAGTACCAAGAGACCCAGTACTTC
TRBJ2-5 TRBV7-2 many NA CASSRVVGPQETQYF TGTGCCAGCAGCCGTGTAGTGGGGCCCCAAGAGACCCAGTACTTC
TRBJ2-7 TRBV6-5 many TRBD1 CASRVGQAGEQYF TGTGCCAGCAGGGTTGGACAGGCCGGCGAGCAGTACTTC
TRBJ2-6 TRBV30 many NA CAWSGGGTGANVLTF TGTGCCTGGAGTGGAGGGGGTACTGGGGCCAACGTCCTGACTTTC
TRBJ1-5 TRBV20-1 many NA CSARGQAPEPQHF TGCAGTGCTAGAGGACAGGCCCCAGAGCCCCAGCATTTT
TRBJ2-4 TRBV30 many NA CAWSVLGSHGIQYF TGTGCCTGGAGTGTACTTGGCAGTCACGGCATTCAGTACTTC
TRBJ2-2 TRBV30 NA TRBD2 CAWSVPLAGGNTGELFF TGTGCCTGGAGTGTACCCCTTGCGGGAGGGAACACCGGGGAGCTGTTTTTT
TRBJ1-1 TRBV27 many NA CASSSGSRIPEAFF TGTGCCAGCAGTTCAGGGTCGCGTATCCCTGAAGCTTTCTTT
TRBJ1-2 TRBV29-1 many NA CSVVRPPTRGYTF TGCAGCGTTGTACGCCCGCCTACGAGGGGCTACACCTTC
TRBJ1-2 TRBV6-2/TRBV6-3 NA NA CASSKPQDLGYGYTF TGTGCCAGCAGTAAACCACAGGACCTAGGCTATGGCTACACCTTC
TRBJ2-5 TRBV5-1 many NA CASSRSGAEETQYF TGCGCCAGCAGCCGATCAGGGGCGGAGGAGACCCAGTACTTC
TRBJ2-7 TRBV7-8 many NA CASSSTGPNYEQYF TGTGCCAGCAGCTCCACTGGTCCCAACTACGAGCAGTACTTC
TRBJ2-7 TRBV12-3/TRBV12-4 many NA CASSLGTGTASYEQYF TGTGCCAGCAGTTTGGGAACCGGGACTGCTTCCTACGAGCAGTACTTC
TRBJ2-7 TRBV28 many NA CASSYIRTVGYEQYF TGTGCCAGCAGTTATATTAGGACGGTGGGCTACGAGCAGTACTTC
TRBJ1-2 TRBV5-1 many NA CASSFGGEGYGYTF TGCGCCAGCAGCTTCGGGGGAGAAGGGTATGGCTACACCTTC
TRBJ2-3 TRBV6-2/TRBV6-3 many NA CASSYSSGGALTDTQYF TGTGCCAGCAGTTACTCGTCGGGTGGGGCCCTCACAGATACGCAGTATTTT
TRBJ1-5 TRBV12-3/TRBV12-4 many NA CASSPSRNQPQHF TGTGCCAGCAGTCCTTCCCGCAATCAGCCCCAGCATTTT
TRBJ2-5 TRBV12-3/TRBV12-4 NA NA CASSLGESTQYF TGTGCCAGCAGTTTGGGGGAATCGACCCAGTACTTC
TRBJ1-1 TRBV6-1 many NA CASSENLLGTGWEAFF TGTGCCAGCAGTGAAAACCTCCTGGGCACAGGGTGGGAAGCTTTCTTT
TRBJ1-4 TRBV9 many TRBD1 CASSAGTGLLSNEKLFF TGTGCCAGCAGCGCCGGGACAGGCCTCCTTAGTAATGAAAAACTGTTTTTT